Described below is a single T cell receptor (beta chain) sequence and its context. A read error may be the cause here, since a much bigger clone is one base away. Genomic DNA was subjected to two-round multiplex PCR for amplification of TCR beta CDR3. The first round of PCR was done with primers that matched each TRBV and TRBJ gene. In TCRdb, the multiplex PCR reads were re-called with MiXCR into one record per CDR3 protein. The sample holds roughly 29,000 distinct CDR3 sequences, approximately 31% seen once. This sample stems from a study of prognosis after radiotherapy for stage I lung cancer. This TCR was sampled from a donor over 45 with non-small cell lung cancer. The sequencing used PBMCs, collected before or after stereotactic body radiation therapy (not recorded which).

CDR3 nucleotide sequence: TGTGCCAGCAGCCTAATAGCGGGGGGCTTCGAGACCCAGTACTTC. It is translated as CASSLIAGGFETQYF. The rearrangement joins TRBV28 to TRBJ2-5, with TRBD2 matching 10 bases. V lost 6 bases and J lost 5; bases outside the gene matches: 9. Germline loops: CDR1 MDHEN, CDR2 SYDVKM. The CDR3 is 15 residues long.